Below, 14 T cell receptor beta chains from the same sample are listed, as sequenced in a study of blood T cell repertoires in COVID-19. The data were produced by immunoSEQ multiplex PCR, yet TCRdb's version contains in-frame clones alone and is incomplete. The table shows some 390,000 clones, with roughly 86% occurring only once. The specimen sequenced was PBMCs or T cells enriched from blood (not recorded which). Receptors were obtained from a woman aged 25-40 years who had recovered from COVID-19.

The chain recombines TRBV10-2 with TRBJ1-2, with TRBD1 matching over 9 bases. There are 16 residues in the CDR3. Germline CDR1 and CDR2: WSHSY and SAAADI. V shed 5 bases and J 8 bases; nucleotides not matched to a gene: 15. CDR3 amino acids: CASSTGGVGVSRGYTF. DNA for the CDR3: TGCGCCAGCAGTACAGGGGGCGTAGGAGTGTCGAGGGGCTACACCTTC.

This clone was seen only once. The V call is TRBV7-2, the J call TRBJ2-7, with 10 bases identical to TRBD2. Germline CDR1 is SGHTA and CDR2 is FQGNSA. Trimming removed 6 bases from V and 4 bases from J; junction bases left unmatched: 9. This CDR3 spans 15 amino acids. The CDR3 DNA sequence: TGTGCCAGCAGACCTAGCGGGAGTAAGAGTTACGAGCAGTACTTC. It is translated as CASRPSGSKSYEQYF.

This clone has a single count. The chain couples TRBV9 to TRBJ2-3, with 10 bases identical to TRBD2. The germline V gene has CDR1 SGDLS and CDR2 YYNGEE. CDR3 length: 18 amino acids. The V segment lost 0 bases and the J segment 2 bases; nucleotides outside the gene matches: 9. This CDR3 is CASSVEAVGTSATDTQYF. CDR3 sequence (DNA): TGTGCCAGCAGCGTAGAGGCTGTTGGGACTAGCGCCACAGATACGCAGTATTTT. Supplemented by reference TRBV9 and TRBJ2-3, the full variable domain reads DSGVTQTPKHLITATGQRVTLRCSPRSGDLSVYWYQQSLDQGLQFLIQYYNGEERAKGNILERFSAQQFPDLHSELNLSSLELGDSALYFCASSVEAVGTSATDTQYFGPGTRLTVL.

V gene TRBV7-9 combines with J gene TRBJ2-1; tentatively, D is TRBD1 (6 bases). V was trimmed by 5 bases and J by 9 bases, leaving 11 bases between them. The CDR3 is 12 amino acids. The germline V gene encodes CDR1 SEHNR and CDR2 FQNEAQ (reference sequence). CDR3 DNA sequence: TGTGCCAGCAGCACAGGGTATGGTGAGCAGTTCTTC. Protein: CASSTGYGEQFF.

Only a few counts were recorded for this clone. This chain joins TRBV28 and TRBJ1-1; D ambiguous. V shed 2 bases and J shed 7 bases, with 8 bases lying between them. The CDR3 runs to 12 residues. CDR1 and CDR2 (germline): MDHEN, SYDVKM. This CDR3 is CASSLRRNEAFF. The CDR3 nucleotides read TGTGCCAGCAGTTTACGGAGGAATGAAGCTTTCTTT.

This rearrangement joins TRBV29-1 to TRBJ2-7, with D tentatively TRBD2 (5 bases). Germline loops: CDR1 SQVTM, CDR2 ANQGSEA. The V end was cut by 3 bases, the J end by 3 bases, with 12 bases between. The CDR3 spans 13 residues. CDR3 sequence: CSVDMPGIYEQYF. The CDR3, as DNA: TGCAGCGTTGATATGCCCGGGATCTACGAGCAGTACTTC.

This sequence joins TRBV9 and TRBJ2-7; D not resolved. The V gene's germline CDR1 is SGDLS and CDR2 YYNGEE. The V end lost 0 bases, the J end lost 6 bases, and 13 bases lay between the germline ends. The CDR3 is 14 amino acids. The CDR3 reads CASSVGGYTAEQYF. The CDR3 coding sequence is TGTGCCAGCAGCGTAGGCGGTTATACGGCCGAGCAGTACTTC.

The chain joins TRBV9 to TRBJ2-7, with 8 positions matching TRBD1. The CDR3 has 15 amino acids. Germline-derived CDR1 and CDR2 are SGDLS and YYNGEE. V was clipped by 3 bases and J by 4 bases; unmatched bases: 9. CDR3 in amino acids: CASSAGQGRGYEQYF. In nucleotides, the CDR3 is TGTGCCAGCAGCGCAGGACAGGGTAGGGGGTACGAGCAGTACTTC.

CDR3 in amino acids: CASSLTADYGYTF. CDR3 in DNA: TGTGCCAGCAGCCTTACAGCGGACTATGGCTACACCTTC. The V gene is TRBV7-3, the J gene TRBJ1-2; D gene uncertain. Trimming removed 5 bases from V and 3 bases from J, with 10 bases in between. Germline V CDR1 and CDR2: SGHTA, FQGTGA. This CDR3 is built from 13 residues.

This clone was recorded a few times. V gene TRBV9 combines with J gene TRBJ2-7; 10 bases align to TRBD1. CDR1 is SGDLS and CDR2 is YYNGEE in the germline V gene. The junction had 7 bases not matched to a gene; V was cut back by 0 bases and J by 7 bases. There are 15 residues in the CDR3. The CDR3 nucleotides read TGTGCCAGCAGCGTAGCAGGGACAGGGGCCTGGGAGCAGTACTTC. It codes for CASSVAGTGAWEQYF.

V is TRBV7-8 and J is TRBJ1-1, with TRBD1 matching over 7 bases. After removal of 5 bases from V and 4 bases from J, the junction contained 19 bases not matched to a gene. The CDR3 consists of 18 residues. CDR1 and CDR2 (germline): SGHVS, FQNEAQ. The DNA for the CDR3 is TGTGCCAGCAGCCAACAAGGGGGCCCTATTCTGTGGTCCACTGAAGCTTTCTTT. Protein: CASSQQGGPILWSTEAFF. The complete variable domain, with remaining parts taken from reference TRBV7-8 and TRBJ1-1, reads GAGVSQSPRYKVAKRGQDVALRCDPISGHVSLFWYQQALGQGPEFLTYFQNEAQLDKSGLPSDRFFAERPEGSVSTLKIQRTQQEDSAVYLCASSQQGGPILWSTEAFFGQGTRLTVV.

The chain is built from TRBV2 and TRBJ1-3; no firm D call. This CDR3 spans 15 amino acids. V was shortened by 6 bases and J by 0 bases, with 12 bases between the two germline ends. Germline V CDR1 and CDR2: SNHLY, FYNNEI. CDR3 loop: CASRLQNPSGNTIYF. The CDR3, as DNA: TGTGCCAGCAGGCTACAGAACCCCTCTGGAAACACCATATATTTT.

V usage is TRBV27 and J usage is TRBJ2-7, with unresolved D. Germline CDR1 and CDR2: MNHEY and SMNVEV (reference sequence). V shed 3 bases and J shed 0 bases, with 18 bases lying between them. The CDR3 covers 17 residues. The CDR3 region is CASSLSNTPLFSYEQYF. DNA for the CDR3: TGTGCCAGCAGTTTGTCGAATACACCCCTGTTCTCCTACGAGCAGTACTTC.

In this sample, this clone turned up once. V and J are TRBV7-8 and TRBJ1-5, with 8 nucleotides matching TRBD1. Trimming cost V 3 bases and J 5 bases; bases outside gene matches: 6. The CDR3 has 15 amino acids. Per germline, CDR1 SGHVS and CDR2 FQNEAQ. In DNA form, the CDR3 reads TGTGCCAGCAGCTTTCGTGCAGGGGGCGATCAGCCCCAGCATTTT. Translated, it gives CASSFRAGGDQPQHF.